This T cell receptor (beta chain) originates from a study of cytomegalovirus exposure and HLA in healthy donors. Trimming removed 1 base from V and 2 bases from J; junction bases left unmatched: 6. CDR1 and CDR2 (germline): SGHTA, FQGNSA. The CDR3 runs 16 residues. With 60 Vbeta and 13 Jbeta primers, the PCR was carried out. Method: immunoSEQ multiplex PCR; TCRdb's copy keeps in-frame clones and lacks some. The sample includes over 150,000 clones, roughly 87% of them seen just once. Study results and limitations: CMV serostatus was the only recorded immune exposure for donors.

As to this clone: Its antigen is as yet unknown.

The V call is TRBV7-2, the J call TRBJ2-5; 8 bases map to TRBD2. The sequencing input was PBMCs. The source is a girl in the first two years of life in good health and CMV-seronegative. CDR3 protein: CASSLVYGGGQETQYF. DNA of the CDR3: TGTGCCAGCAGCTTAGTATACGGGGGGGGTCAAGAGACCCAGTACTTC. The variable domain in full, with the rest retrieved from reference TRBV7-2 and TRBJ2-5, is GAGVSQSPSNKVTEKGKDVELRCDPISGHTALYWYRQSLGQGLEFLIYFQGNSAPDKSGLPSDRFSAERTGGSVSTLTIQRTQQEDSAVYLCASSLVYGGGQETQYFGPGTRLLVL.